The sequence of this T cell receptor beta chain was determined in a study of T cells in Graves' hyperthyroidism and ophthalmopathy. For the diagnoses, clinical symptoms, serum thyroxine and TRAb, thyroid ultrasound and orbital computed tomography were used. Amplified TCR beta CDR3 regions derived from RNA transcripts. HTBI primers were the set used in a first-round RT-PCR of the TCR CDR3. TCRdb used MiXCR to reprocess the multiplex PCR reads, holding one entry per CDR3 protein. This sample yields about 420,000 distinct CDR3 sequences, of which around 13% are seen a single time; more than 4.5% belongs to the top ten. CDR1 and CDR2 from the germline V gene are SGHNT and YYREEE (reference sequence). Trimming left V 3 bases short and J 4 bases short, with 10 bases between. CDR3 size: 13 residues. This clonotype came up a few times.

The V and J genes are TRBV5-4 and TRBJ1-1, with D unresolved. This receptor was obtained from a woman between 18 and 30 years old with Graves' hyperthyroidism. Sequenced material: blood. This CDR3 is CASSSGWATEAFF. CDR3 coding DNA: TGTGCCAGCAGCTCTGGATGGGCCACTGAAGCTTTCTTT. The full variable domain, completed using reference TRBV5-4 and TRBJ1-1, is ETGVTQSPTHLIKTRGQQVTLRCSSQSGHNTVSWYQQALGQGPQFIFQYYREEENGRGNFPPRFSGLQFPNYSSELNVNALELDDSALYLCASSSGWATEAFFGQGTRLTVV.